This is a list of T cell receptor beta chains from one sample in a study of beta chain features in type 1 diabetes. Profiling relied on immunoSEQ multiplex PCR, and the TCRdb table lists in-frame clones only, not all of them. The sample includes hundreds of thousands of clones, around 30% of them seen just once. Sequenced input: naive CD4+ T cells from blood. All receptors derive from a man younger than 35 in good health. Each CDR3 is given with its conserved first and last residue. D genes are given only for firm matches. Clone size is shown for a subset of rows, as once, few, many or a class of expanded clone.

few,TRBJ2-2,TRBD2,TRBV6-1,CASRSPGGSTGELFF,TGTGCCAGCAGGTCTCCGGGAGGTAGTACCGGGGAGCTGTTTTTT
few,TRBJ2-3,-,TRBV4-1,CASSRKTMGERDTQYF,TGCGCCAGCAGCCGCAAGACTATGGGGGAGAGGGATACGCAGTATTTT
-,TRBJ2-1,TRBD2,TRBV11-2,CASSLGLVSYEQFF,TGTGCCAGCAGCTTGGGACTAGTTTCCTATGAGCAGTTCTTC
-,TRBJ2-7,-,TRBV29-1,CSGTPGTAPLNEQYF,TGTAGCGGCACGCCGGGGACAGCGCCCCTGAACGAGCAGTACTTC
few,TRBJ2-2,-,TRBV5-1,CASSLAAGYTGELFF,TGCGCCAGCAGCTTGGCTGCAGGATACACCGGGGAGCTGTTTTTT
-,TRBJ2-5,TRBD1,TRBV10-3,CAISLDRGLGETQYF,TGTGCCATCAGTTTGGACAGGGGGCTTGGAGAGACCCAGTACTTC
few,TRBJ2-1,-,TRBV7-2,CAGAVYNEQFF,TGTGCGGGAGCGGTCTACAATGAGCAGTTCTTC
few,TRBJ2-3,TRBD1,TRBV29-1,CSVSGTGGKDTQYF,TGCAGCGTGTCCGGGACAGGGGGCAAAGATACGCAGTATTTT
few,TRBJ2-1,TRBD2,TRBV29-1,CSVTTSAAYNEQFF,TGCAGCGTTACAACTAGCGCAGCCTACAATGAGCAGTTCTTC
-,TRBJ2-4,TRBD1,TRBV4-1,CASSQGGTVVAKNIQYF,TGCGCCAGCAGCCAAGGTGGGACAGTCGTAGCCAAAAACATTCAGTACTTC
few,TRBJ2-7,-,TRBV30,CAWSFGAYEQYF,TGTGCCTGGAGTTTCGGAGCCTACGAGCAGTACTTC
-,TRBJ1-1,-,TRBV30,CAWSVIRGSGTEAFF,TGTGCCTGGAGTGTAATTAGGGGATCAGGCACTGAAGCTTTCTTT
-,TRBJ2-1,-,TRBV11-2,CASSSGGESYNEQFF,TGTGCCAGCAGCTCGGGTGGGGAGTCCTACAATGAGCAGTTCTTC
-,TRBJ1-1,TRBD1,TRBV10-3,CAISERTGMNTEAFF,TGTGCCATCAGTGAGCGGACAGGGATGAACACTGAAGCTTTCTTT
-,TRBJ2-3,-,TRBV7-2,CASRKDPGSGPQYF,TGTGCCAGCCGTAAAGACCCGGGGTCCGGTCCGCAGTATTTT
-,TRBJ2-7,-,TRBV9,CASSVGRALVYEQYF,TGTGCCAGCAGCGTTGGCAGGGCCCTCGTTTACGAGCAGTACTTC
few,TRBJ2-1,TRBD2,TRBV6-6,CASSQLSGRAQLFF,TGTGCCAGCAGTCAACTTAGCGGGAGAGCCCAACTTTTCTTC
-,TRBJ2-3,TRBD1,TRBV29-1,CSVEGQGRRVTQYF,TGCAGCGTTGAGGGACAGGGGCGTCGGGTTACGCAGTATTTT
-,TRBJ2-3,-,TRBV7-8,CASSLSRGSCTDTQYF,TGTGCCAGCAGCTTAAGTCGAGGAAGCTGCACAGATACGCAGTATTTT
-,TRBJ2-5,TRBD1,TRBV5-4,CASSPGQGQETQYF,TGTGCCAGCAGCCCCGGACAGGGGCAAGAGACCCAGTACTTC
few,TRBJ2-5,-,TRBV25-1,CASSEYIVQTQYF,TGTGCCAGCAGTGAATATATAGTGCAGACCCAGTACTTC
-,TRBJ2-1,-,TRBV7-8,CASSPGSSYNEQFF,TGTGCCAGCAGCCCAGGAAGCTCCTACAATGAGCAGTTCTTC
-,TRBJ2-5,-,TRBV5-1,CASGQSPPETQYF,TGCGCCAGCGGACAGTCCCCCCCAGAGACCCAGTACTTC
-,TRBJ2-1,TRBD2,TRBV11-1,CASSLSAGTSGYNEQFF,TGTGCCAGCAGCTTATCCGCCGGGACTAGCGGTTACAATGAGCAGTTCTTC
-,TRBJ2-1,-,TRBV18,CASSPPGDGYEQFF,TGTGCCAGCTCACCACCGGGAGACGGGTATGAGCAGTTCTTC
few,TRBJ2-7,TRBD2,TRBV27,CASSLLFGGRTGKEQYF,TGTGCCAGCAGTTTACTGTTCGGCGGGAGGACCGGAAAGGAGCAGTACTTC
-,TRBJ2-3,-,TRBV2,CASSPEGGSTDTQYF,TGTGCCAGCAGCCCGGAAGGCGGGAGCACAGATACGCAGTATTTT
few,TRBJ2-6,-,TRBV19,CASSIDQGGSGANVLTF,TGTGCCAGTAGTATAGATCAAGGAGGGTCTGGGGCCAACGTCCTGACTTTC
few,TRBJ1-4,-,TRBV14,CASSLTGLRIEKLFF,TGTGCCAGCAGCCTAACAGGGCTCCGGATCGAAAAACTGTTTTTT
few,TRBJ2-3,-,TRBV6-5,CASSSYRASTDTQYF,TGTGCCAGCAGTTCCTACAGGGCTAGCACAGATACGCAGTATTTT
-,TRBJ2-2,-,TRBV9,CASSVVQNTGELFF,TGTGCCAGCAGCGTAGTTCAGAACACCGGGGAGCTGTTTTTT
-,TRBJ2-4,-,TRBV30,CAWSTRMIAKNIQYF,TGTGCCTGGAGTACTAGGATGATAGCCAAAAACATTCAGTACTTC
-,TRBJ1-5,TRBD1,TRBV7-9,CASSLDFTGAAQHF,TGTGCCAGCAGCTTAGATTTTACAGGGGCAGCCCAGCATTTT
once,TRBJ2-6,-,TRBV9,CASSVEGSGANVLTF,TGTGCCAGCAGCGTAGAAGGTTCTGGGGCCAACGTCCTGACTTTC
-,TRBJ2-1,-,TRBV27,CASSDYYNEQFF,TGTGCCAGCAGTGACTACTACAATGAGCAGTTCTTC
-,TRBJ2-1,-,TRBV2,CASSERSPQQFF,TGTGCCAGCAGTGAAAGGTCGCCCCAGCAGTTCTTC
few,TRBJ2-5,-,TRBV30,CAWTGTPQETQYF,TGTGCCTGGACCGGGACACCCCAAGAGACCCAGTACTTC
few,TRBJ1-5,TRBD1,TRBV10-3,CAISESGDSQHF,TGTGCCATCAGTGAGTCGGGGGACAGTCAGCATTTT
-,TRBJ1-1,TRBD1,TRBV30,CAWGGQRNTEAFF,TGTGCCTGGGGGGGACAGAGGAACACTGAAGCTTTCTTT
-,TRBJ2-7,-,TRBV6-1,CASSVDRSYEQYF,TGTGCCAGCAGTGTCGACCGATCCTACGAGCAGTACTTC
-,TRBJ1-5,-,TRBV27,CARSGRADQPQHF,TGTGCCAGGTCCGGCAGGGCGGATCAGCCCCAGCATTTT
-,TRBJ1-4,-,TRBV30,CAWSKLINEKLFF,TGTGCCTGGAGTAAACTAATTAATGAAAAACTGTTTTTT
-,TRBJ2-1,-,TRBV4-2,CASSQDTRLRYNEQFF,TGTGCCAGCAGCCAAGATACCCGTTTGCGGTACAATGAGCAGTTCTTC
-,TRBJ2-3,TRBD2,TRBV14,CASSSHQTSGTDTQYF,TGTGCCAGCAGCAGTCACCAGACTAGCGGCACAGATACGCAGTATTTT
-,TRBJ2-6,TRBD1,TRBV15,CATSRGGQARLANVLTF,TGTGCCACCAGCAGAGGGGGACAGGCTCGGTTGGCCAACGTCCTGACTTTC
once,TRBJ2-1,TRBD2,TRBV5-1,CASSATSGAVSYNEQFF,TGCGCCAGCAGCGCCACTAGCGGGGCCGTCTCCTACAATGAGCAGTTCTTC
-,TRBJ2-1,-,TRBV6-1,CASSPKDEQFF,TGTGCCAGCAGTCCTAAGGATGAGCAGTTCTTC
-,TRBJ2-7,TRBD1,TRBV29-1,CSGTGGKDEQYF,TGCAGCGGGACAGGGGGGAAGGACGAGCAGTACTTC
-,TRBJ2-3,-,TRBV9,CASSVFTDTQYF,TGTGCCAGCAGCGTTTTTACAGATACGCAGTATTTT
-,TRBJ2-7,-,TRBV30,CAGTLAYEQYF,TGTGCCGGGACACTTGCCTACGAGCAGTACTTC
-,TRBJ2-1,TRBD2,TRBV5-1,CASSLAVSYNEQFF,TGCGCCAGCAGCCTAGCGGTCTCCTACAATGAGCAGTTCTTC
few,TRBJ2-2,TRBD1,TRBV27,CASSPRDRGQVGELFF,TGTGCCAGCAGTCCCCGGGACAGGGGGCAGGTCGGGGAGCTGTTTTTT
-,TRBJ2-1,TRBD1,TRBV10-3,CAISEGQGYNEQFF,TGTGCCATCAGCGAAGGACAGGGCTACAATGAGCAGTTCTTC